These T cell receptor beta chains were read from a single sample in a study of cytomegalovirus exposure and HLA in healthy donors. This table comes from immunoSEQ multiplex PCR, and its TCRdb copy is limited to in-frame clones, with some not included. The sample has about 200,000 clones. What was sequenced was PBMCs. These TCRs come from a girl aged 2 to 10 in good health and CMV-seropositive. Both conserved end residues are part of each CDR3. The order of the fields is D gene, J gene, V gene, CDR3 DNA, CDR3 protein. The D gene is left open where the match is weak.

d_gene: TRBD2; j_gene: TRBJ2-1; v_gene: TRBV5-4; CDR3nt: TGTGCCAGCAGCCTTACTAGCGGTGTATACAATGAGCAGTTCTTC; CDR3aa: CASSLTSGVYNEQFF
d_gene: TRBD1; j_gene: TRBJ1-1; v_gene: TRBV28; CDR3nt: TGTGCCAGCAGTGTCGACCGGGACAGGGACACTGAAGCTTTCTTT; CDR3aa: CASSVDRDRDTEAFF
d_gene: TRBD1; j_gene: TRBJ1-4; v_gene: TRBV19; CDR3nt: TGTGCCAGTAGCTACGCCAGGGGGCCAACTAATGAAAAACTGTTTTTT; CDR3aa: CASSYARGPTNEKLFF
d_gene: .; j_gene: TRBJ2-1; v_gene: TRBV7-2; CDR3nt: TGTGCCAGCAGCACCCGCAGGTTCCCTATGGAGCAGTTCTTC; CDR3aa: CASSTRRFPMEQFF
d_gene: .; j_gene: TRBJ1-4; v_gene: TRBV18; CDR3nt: TGTGCCAGCTCACTCCGCAACGGGGAAAAACTGTTTTTT; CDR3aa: CASSLRNGEKLFF
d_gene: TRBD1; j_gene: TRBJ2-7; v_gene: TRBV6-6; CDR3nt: TGTGCCAGCAGACCCCCGGGACAGGGGTACGAGCAGTACTTC; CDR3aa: CASRPPGQGYEQYF
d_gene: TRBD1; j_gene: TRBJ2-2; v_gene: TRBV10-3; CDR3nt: TGTGCCATCAGTGAGTCCGGGACAGGGAACACCGGGGAGCTGTTTTTT; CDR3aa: CAISESGTGNTGELFF
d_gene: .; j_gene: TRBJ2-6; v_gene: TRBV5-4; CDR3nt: TGTGCCAGCAGCCTCATAGACTCTGGGGCCAACGTCCTGACTTTC; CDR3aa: CASSLIDSGANVLTF
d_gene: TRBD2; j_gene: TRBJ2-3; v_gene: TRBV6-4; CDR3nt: TGTGCCAGCAGTCCACGAGCGGGGAGCGCGGATACGCAGTATTTT; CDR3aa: CASSPRAGSADTQYF
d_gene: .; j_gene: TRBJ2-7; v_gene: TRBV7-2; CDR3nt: TGTGCCAGCAGCTACAGGCCGAAATCCTACGAGCAGTACTTC; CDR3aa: CASSYRPKSYEQYF
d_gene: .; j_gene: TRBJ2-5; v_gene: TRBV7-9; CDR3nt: TGTGCCAGCAGCTTAGAATATCGAGAGACCCAGTACTTC; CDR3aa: CASSLEYRETQYF
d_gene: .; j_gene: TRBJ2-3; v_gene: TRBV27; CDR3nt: TGTGCCAGCAGTTTCGGGAACACAGATACGCAGTATTTT; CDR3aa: CASSFGNTDTQYF
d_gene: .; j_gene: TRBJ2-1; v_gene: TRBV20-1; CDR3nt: TGCAGTACGCGGGCCTACAATGAGCAGTTCTTC; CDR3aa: CSTRAYNEQFF
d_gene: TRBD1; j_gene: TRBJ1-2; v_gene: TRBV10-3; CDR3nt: TGTGCCATCAGTGAGTCAGAGGGACAGGGGGCCCATGGCTACACCTTC; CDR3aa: CAISESEGQGAHGYTF
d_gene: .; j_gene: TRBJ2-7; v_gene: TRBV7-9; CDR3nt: TGTGCCAGCAGCCCCCGAGGCGACGAGCAGTACTTC; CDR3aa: CASSPRGDEQYF
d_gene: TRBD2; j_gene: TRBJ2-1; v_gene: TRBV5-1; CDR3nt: TGCGCCAGCAGCTTTAGCGGGAGCTCCTACAATGAGCAGTTCTTC; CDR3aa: CASSFSGSSYNEQFF
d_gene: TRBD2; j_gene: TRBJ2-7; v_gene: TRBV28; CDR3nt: TGTGCCAGCAGTTTAGCGGGAGTGGGATACGAGCAGTACTTC; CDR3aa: CASSLAGVGYEQYF
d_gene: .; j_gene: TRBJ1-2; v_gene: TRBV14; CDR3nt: TGTGCCAGCAGCCCCCAGCGGGGTTATGGCTACACCTTC; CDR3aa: CASSPQRGYGYTF
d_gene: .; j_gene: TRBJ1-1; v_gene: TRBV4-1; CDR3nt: TGCGCCAGCAGCCAGGACCAGGGGTACGGGACTGAAGCTTTCTTT; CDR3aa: CASSQDQGYGTEAFF
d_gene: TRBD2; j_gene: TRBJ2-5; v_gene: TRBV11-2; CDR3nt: TGTGCCAGCGGAAGACTAGCTGATCAAGAGACCCAGTACTTC; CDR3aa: CASGRLADQETQYF
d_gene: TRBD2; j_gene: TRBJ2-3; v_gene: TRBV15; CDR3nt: TGTGCCACCAGCAGAGATCGTCGGACTAGCGGGAGGGGTAGGACAGATACGCAGTATTTT; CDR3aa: CATSRDRRTSGRGRTDTQYF
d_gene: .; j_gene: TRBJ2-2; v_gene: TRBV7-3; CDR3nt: TGTGCCAGCAGCTTCCGACCCGGCGGGACGAACACCGGGGAGCTGTTTTTT; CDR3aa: CASSFRPGGTNTGELFF
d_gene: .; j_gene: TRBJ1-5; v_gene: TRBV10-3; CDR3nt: TGTGCCATCAGTGAAGGGGACACACCAAATCAGCCCCAGCATTTT; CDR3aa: CAISEGDTPNQPQHF
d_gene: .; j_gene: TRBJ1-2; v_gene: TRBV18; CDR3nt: TGTGCCAGCTCACCACCGGGAGATAACTATGGCTACACCTTC; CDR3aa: CASSPPGDNYGYTF
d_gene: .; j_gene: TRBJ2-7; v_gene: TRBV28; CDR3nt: TGTGCCAGCAGTTTAAACGGGTACGAGCAGTACTTC; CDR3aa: CASSLNGYEQYF
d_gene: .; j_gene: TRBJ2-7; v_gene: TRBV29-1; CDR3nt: TGCAGCGTTGAAGCGGGAAGCTCCTACGAGCAGTACTTC; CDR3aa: CSVEAGSSYEQYF
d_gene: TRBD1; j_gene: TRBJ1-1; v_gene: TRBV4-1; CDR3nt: TGCGCCAGCAGCCACCCCGGGACAGGGAGAAACACTGAAGCTTTCTTT; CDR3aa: CASSHPGTGRNTEAFF
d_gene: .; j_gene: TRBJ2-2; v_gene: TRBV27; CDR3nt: TGTGCCAGCAGTTTATTCCCTTCTTACACCGGGGAGCTGTTTTTT; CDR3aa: CASSLFPSYTGELFF
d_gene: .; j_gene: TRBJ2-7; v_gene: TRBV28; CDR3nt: TGTGCCAGCAGGTTAGGACATGACTACGAGCAGTACTTC; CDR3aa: CASRLGHDYEQYF
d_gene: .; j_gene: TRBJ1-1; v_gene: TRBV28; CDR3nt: TGTGCCAGCAGTTTATCAGGGGTCAGACGTGAGGCTTTCTTT; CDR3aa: CASSLSGVRREAFF
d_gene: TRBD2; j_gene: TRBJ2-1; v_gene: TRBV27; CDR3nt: TGTGCCAGCAGTGAGACTAGCCCCTACAATGAGCAGTTCTTC; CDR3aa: CASSETSPYNEQFF
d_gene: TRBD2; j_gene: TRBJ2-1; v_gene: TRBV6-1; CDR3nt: TGTGCCAGCAGTGCACTAGCGGGAGGGCCCAATGAGCAGTTCTTC; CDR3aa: CASSALAGGPNEQFF
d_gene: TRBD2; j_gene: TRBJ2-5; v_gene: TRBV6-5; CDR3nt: TGTGCCAGCAGTCCCGGACTAGCGGGAGGAACCCAGTACTTC; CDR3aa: CASSPGLAGGTQYF
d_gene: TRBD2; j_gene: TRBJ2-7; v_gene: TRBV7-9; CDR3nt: TGTGCCAGCAGCTGGACTAGCGGGAGCTTCGGCGAGCAGTACTTC; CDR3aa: CASSWTSGSFGEQYF
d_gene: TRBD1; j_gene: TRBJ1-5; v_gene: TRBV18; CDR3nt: TGTGCCAGCTCACCACCGAACAGGGGGTTTGATAGCAATCAGCCCCAGCATTTT; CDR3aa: CASSPPNRGFDSNQPQHF
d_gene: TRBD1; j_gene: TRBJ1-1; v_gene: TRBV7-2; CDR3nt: TGTGCCAGCAGCATAACAGGGGGGGGTGAAGCTTTCTTT; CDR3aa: CASSITGGGEAFF
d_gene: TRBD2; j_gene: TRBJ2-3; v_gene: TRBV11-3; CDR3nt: TGTGCCAGCAGCCGTGGACTAGCGGGAGGTGGTACGCAGTATTTT; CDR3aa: CASSRGLAGGGTQYF
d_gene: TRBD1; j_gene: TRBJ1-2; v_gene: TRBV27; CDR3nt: TGTGCCAGCAGTTTACAGGGGGTTGGCTACACCTTC; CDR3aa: CASSLQGVGYTF
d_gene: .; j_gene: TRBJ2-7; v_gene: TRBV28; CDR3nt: TGTGCCAGCAGTTCACCAGGGAACTCCTACGAGCAGTACTTC; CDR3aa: CASSSPGNSYEQYF
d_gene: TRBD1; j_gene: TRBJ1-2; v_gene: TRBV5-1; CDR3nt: TGCGCCAGCAGCTTGGATACCGGGACAGGGCTCTATGGCTACGCCTTC; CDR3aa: CASSLDTGTGLYGYAF
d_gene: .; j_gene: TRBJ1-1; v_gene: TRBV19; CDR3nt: TGTGCCAGTAGTAGCGACCTCGGGGACACTGAAGCTTTCTTT; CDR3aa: CASSSDLGDTEAFF
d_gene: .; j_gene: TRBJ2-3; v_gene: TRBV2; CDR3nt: TGTGCCAGCAGTGTGAACACCCAGCGGGCAGATACGCAGTATTTT; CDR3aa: CASSVNTQRADTQYF
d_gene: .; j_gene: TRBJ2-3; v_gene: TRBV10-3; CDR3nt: TGTGCCATCAGTGAGTCGACAGGGCGGGAGGGCACAGATACGCAGTATTTT; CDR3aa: CAISESTGREGTDTQYF
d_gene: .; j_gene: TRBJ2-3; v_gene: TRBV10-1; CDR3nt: TGCGCCAGCAGTGAGTCGTTGGACAGCTCAGTACCCCTGGGCACAGATACGCAGTATTTT; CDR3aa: CASSESLDSSVPLGTDTQYF
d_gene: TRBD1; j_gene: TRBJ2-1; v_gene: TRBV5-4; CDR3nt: TGTGCCAGCAGCCTGGGACAGTCCTACAATGAGCAGTTCTTC; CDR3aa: CASSLGQSYNEQFF
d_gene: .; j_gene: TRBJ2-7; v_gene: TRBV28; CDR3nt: TGTGCCAGCACTCCTAGCACTTCCTACGAGCAGTACTTC; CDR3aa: CASTPSTSYEQYF
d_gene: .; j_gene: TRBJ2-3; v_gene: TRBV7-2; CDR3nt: TGTGCCAGCAGCTTAGGAATACTAGGTGGAGATACGCAGTATTTT; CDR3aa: CASSLGILGGDTQYF
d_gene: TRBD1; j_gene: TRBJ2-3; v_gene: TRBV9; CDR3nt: TGTGCCAGCAGCGTAGCGGAGACAGGGAGAGGCACAGATACGCAGTATTTT; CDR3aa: CASSVAETGRGTDTQYF
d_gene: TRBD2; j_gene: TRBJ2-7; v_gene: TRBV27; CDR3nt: TGTGCCAGCAGTTTAGCGGGAGGGCCCTACGAGCAGTACTTC; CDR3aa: CASSLAGGPYEQYF
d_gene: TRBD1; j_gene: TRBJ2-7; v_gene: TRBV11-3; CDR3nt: TGTGCCAGCAGCTTAGGAGGGGGCAGGTTTTACGAGCAGTACTTC; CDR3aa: CASSLGGGRFYEQYF
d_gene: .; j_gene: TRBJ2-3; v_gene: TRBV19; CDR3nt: TGTGCCAGTAGTATAGTGACAGGATCTCATGTTGGTGATACGCAGTATTTT; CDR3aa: CASSIVTGSHVGDTQYF
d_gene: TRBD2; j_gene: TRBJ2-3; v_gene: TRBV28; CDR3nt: TGTGCCAGCAGTTTATTGGGACTAGCGGGCACAGATACGCAGTATTTT; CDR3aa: CASSLLGLAGTDTQYF
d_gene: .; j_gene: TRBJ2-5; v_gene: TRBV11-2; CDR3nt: TGTGCCAGCAGCTTAAGGACAGTCCAAGAGACCCAGTACTTC; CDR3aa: CASSLRTVQETQYF
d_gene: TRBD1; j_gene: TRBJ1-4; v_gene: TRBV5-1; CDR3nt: TGCGCCAGCAGCTTTCAGGGGGGTGAAAAACTGTTTTTT; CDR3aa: CASSFQGGEKLFF
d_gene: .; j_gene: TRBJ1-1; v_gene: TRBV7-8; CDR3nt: TGTACCAGCAGCTTCTGGGGGGAGAACACTGAAGCTTTCTTT; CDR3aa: CTSSFWGENTEAFF